This paragraph covers one TCR beta chain sequence. These data come from a study of T cell changes during pregnancy in multiple sclerosis. TCRdb's table, derived via immunoSEQ multiplex PCR, lists solely in-frame clones and lacks some. This table has tens of thousands of clones, less than 95% appearing once. Specimen: CD8+ T cells from peripheral blood mononuclear cells, collected after pregnancy. The receptor comes from a female donor with multiple sclerosis, enrolled in a pregnancy study.

The CDR3 bases are TGCGCCAGCAGCCAAGAGTACGGAAAACTGTTTTTT. Translated: CASSQEYGKLFF. This sequence joins TRBV4-1 and TRBJ1-4; unclear D gene. Trimming stripped 0 bases from V and 10 bases from J, with 6 bases between. The V gene's germline CDR1 is MGHRA and CDR2 YSYEKL. The length of the CDR3 is 12 residues.